This T cell receptor beta chain derives from a study of blood T cell repertoires in COVID-19 (dated by TCRdb to the early 2020s). Regarding the study in general: Collaborator samples came from the United States, Italy and Spain and covered acute and convalescent phases of COVID-19. The prospective study material was composed of cDNA or gDNA derived from T cells, B-cell-depleted T cells, or PBMCs. Subjects who had been exposed to COVID-19, were actively infected with it, or had recovered from it provided the deeply sampled blood TCRbeta repertoires that made up the dataset. A freely available public database, intended as a resource for researchers studying the immune response to SARS-CoV-2, is where the repertoires were released. The samples were drawn from the first 160 participants of the ongoing ImmuneRACE study and from 950 to 1,500 subjects provided by 6 global collaborators. The sample metadata nearly always contained a de-identified subject ID, COVID-19 status, age in years and sex. HLA class I and class II types, where available, came from metadata supplied by the sample provider rather than from assay-based typing. Overall study results and their limits: The amount of clinical and demographic metadata varied by source and participant and was provided uncurated.

As for this clone: Its antigen is still unknown. No quality values exist for individual bases; no much larger clone is one base distant.

TCRbeta CDR3 regions were amplified from genomic DNA by means of the immunoSEQ Assay, a bias-controlled multiplex PCR. Per the original workflow: Within the assay, amplification of reference gene primers was used to estimate how many nucleated cells each sample contained. To quantify the absolute abundance of each unique TCRbeta CDR3 rearrangement, sequence reads were collapsed and filtered. For each sample, productive Simpson clonality was calculated by taking the square root of Simpson's diversity index across productive rearrangements. TCRdb limited this immuneACCESS table to in-frame rearrangements with V and J called. A share of clones is missing; checked studies link under half to unresolved V genes, and the rest is unexplained. D and trimming come from the DNA, and the V and J calls and clone size come from that table. The sample table records roughly 90,000 clones; about nine tenths of these occur just once. The ten largest clonotypes hold roughly 1.5% of the sample.

V lost 6 bases and J lost 4 bases; the stretch between them is 23 bases long. The CDR3 sequence holds 17 residues, the cysteine and phenylalanine included. The entry retains the CDR3 DNA only, 51 bases that are in frame from base 1. Looking up the germline V gene yields CDR1 MGHRA and CDR2 YSYEKL. Whole blood was collected in K2EDTA tubes by collaborating institutions according to the institutions' own protocols. For TCRbeta analysis, collaborators shipped samples as frozen whole blood, isolated PBMCs, or DNA extracted from either of those sample types. The sequence joins TRBV4-1 to TRBJ2-3, and possibly TRBD2, on 6 matching bases. The source is a human donor with active COVID-19. The donor label of this sample is uncertain. Sequencing input: peripheral blood. Here is the DNA: TGCGCCAGCAGTCCGTCGTGGAGACTAGTGTTGTCAGATACGCAGTATTTT. Its protein reads: CASSPSWRLVLSDTQYF.